The text below deals with one T cell receptor beta chain. Its antigen is not identified. These data belong to a study of T cell repertoires in cytomegalovirus infection. In the study overall: An indication of both CMV infection and matching HLA type came from public TCR beta signatures.

The CDR3 consists of 13 residues. Germline V lookup: CDR1 SQVTM, CDR2 ANQGSEA. Trimming at V came to 5 bases and at J to 6 bases, leaving 9 bases not matched to a gene. Each CDR3 protein gets one entry after TCRdb re-called the reads with MiXCR. The sample lists 900,000 to 950,000 distinct CDR3 sequences, less than 40% occurring once. The chain has TRBV29-1 and TRBJ2-7; TRBD1 agrees at 8 bases. Specimen: cultured CD8+ T cells from PBMCs, collected from culture after CMV antigen stimulation. This TCR was sampled from a human donor in good health (CMV status not recorded). Some clones in this sample may be carry-over from other donors' samples. This CDR3 reads CSVLTGELAEQYF. As DNA, the CDR3 is TGCAGCGTTCTGACAGGGGAGTTGGCCGAGCAGTACTTC.